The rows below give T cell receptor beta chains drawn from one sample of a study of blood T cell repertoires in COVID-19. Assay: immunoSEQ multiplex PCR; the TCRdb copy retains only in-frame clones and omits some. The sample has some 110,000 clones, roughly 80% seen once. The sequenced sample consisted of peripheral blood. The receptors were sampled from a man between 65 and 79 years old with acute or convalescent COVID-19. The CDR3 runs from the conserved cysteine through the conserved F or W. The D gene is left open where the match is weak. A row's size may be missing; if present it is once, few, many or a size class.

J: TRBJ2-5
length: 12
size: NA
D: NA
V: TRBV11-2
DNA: TGTGCCAGCAGCTTTCGGGGGGAGACCCAGTACTTC
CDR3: CASSFRGETQYF

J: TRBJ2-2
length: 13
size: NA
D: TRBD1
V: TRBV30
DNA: TGTGCCTGGAGTGGACAGGGGGCTGGGGAGCTGTTTTTT
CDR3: CAWSGQGAGELFF

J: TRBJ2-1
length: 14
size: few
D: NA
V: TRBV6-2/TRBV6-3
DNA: TGTGCCAGCAGTTACACCGGTCTATTCAATGAGCAGTTCTTC
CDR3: CASSYTGLFNEQFF

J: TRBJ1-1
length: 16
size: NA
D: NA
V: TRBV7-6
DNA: TGTGCCAGCAGCTTAGGGAATGCAGGGCTGAACACTGAAGCTTTCTTT
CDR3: CASSLGNAGLNTEAFF

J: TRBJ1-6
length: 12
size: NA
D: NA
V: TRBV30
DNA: TGTGCCTGGGGACCAGGGCGTTCACCCCTCCACTTT
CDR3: CAWGPGRSPLHF

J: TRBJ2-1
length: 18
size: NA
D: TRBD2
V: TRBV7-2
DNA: TGTGCCAGCAGCTACTCCGGGACTAGCGGGAGGGACTACAATGAGCAGTTCTTC
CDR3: CASSYSGTSGRDYNEQFF

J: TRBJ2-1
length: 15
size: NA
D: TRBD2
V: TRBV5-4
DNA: TGTGCCAGCAGCTTCCCAGCGGGGGGAATAAATGAGCAGTTCTTC
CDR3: CASSFPAGGINEQFF

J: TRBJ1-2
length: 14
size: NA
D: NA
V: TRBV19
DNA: TGTGCCAGTAGTATAGTTGGGCACTTGGATGGCTACACCTTC
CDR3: CASSIVGHLDGYTF

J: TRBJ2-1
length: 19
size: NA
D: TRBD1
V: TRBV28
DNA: TGTGCCAGCAGTTTATGGGGTCCCGAACAGGGGGCTTTCGGCAATGAGCAGTTCTTC
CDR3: CASSLWGPEQGAFGNEQFF

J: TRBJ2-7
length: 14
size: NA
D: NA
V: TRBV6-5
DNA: TGTGCCAGCAACATACGACAGGCGGGCTACGAGCAGTACTTC
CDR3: CASNIRQAGYEQYF

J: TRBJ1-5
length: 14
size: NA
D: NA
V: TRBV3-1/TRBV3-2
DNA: TGTGCCAGCAGCCAACAGGGCGGCAATCAGCCCCAGCATTTT
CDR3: CASSQQGGNQPQHF

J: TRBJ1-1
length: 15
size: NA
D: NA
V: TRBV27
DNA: TGTGCCAGCAGTTCACTCCCCGGGGGGCAAACTGAAGCTTTCTTT
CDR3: CASSSLPGGQTEAFF

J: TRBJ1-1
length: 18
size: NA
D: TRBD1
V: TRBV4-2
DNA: TGTGCCAGCAGCCTACCTGAGACGACAGGGGCCTGGAACACTGAAGCTTTCTTT
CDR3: CASSLPETTGAWNTEAFF

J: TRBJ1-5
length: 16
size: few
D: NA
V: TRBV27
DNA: TGTGCCAGTCGCTTGAGAGGGGGGGCTAGCAATCAGCCCCAGCATTTT
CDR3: CASRLRGGASNQPQHF

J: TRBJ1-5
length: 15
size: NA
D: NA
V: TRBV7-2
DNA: TGTGCCAGCAGCTTAGTGTCCGGGGGCAATCAGCCCCAGCATTTT
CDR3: CASSLVSGGNQPQHF

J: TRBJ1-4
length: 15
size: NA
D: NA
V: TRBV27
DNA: TGTGCCAGCAGTTTAGGGGGGACGGGAAAGGAAAAACTGTTTTTT
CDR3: CASSLGGTGKEKLFF

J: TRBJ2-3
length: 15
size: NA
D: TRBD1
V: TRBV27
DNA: TGTGCCAGCAGTTTCACAGGGGCGGATGGAGATACGCAGTATTTT
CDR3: CASSFTGADGDTQYF

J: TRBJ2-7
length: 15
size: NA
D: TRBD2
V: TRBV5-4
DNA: TGTGCCAGCAGCTCGTCAGCGGGAGGCCCCCCCAAGCAGTACTTC
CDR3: CASSSSAGGPPKQYF

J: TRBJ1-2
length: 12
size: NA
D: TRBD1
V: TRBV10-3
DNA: TGTGCCACACAGGGGGGAAGTCACGGCTACACCTTC
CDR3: CATQGGSHGYTF

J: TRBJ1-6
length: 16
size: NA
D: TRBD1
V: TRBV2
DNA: TGTGCCAGCAGTATTGGCGCGGCAGGGGGAAATTCACCCCTCCACTTT
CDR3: CASSIGAAGGNSPLHF

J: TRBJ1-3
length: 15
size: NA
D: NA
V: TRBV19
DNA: TGTGCCAGTAGTATTATCCAGGGTTCTGGAAACACCATATATTTT
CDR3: CASSIIQGSGNTIYF

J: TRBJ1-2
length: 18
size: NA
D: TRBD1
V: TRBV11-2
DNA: TGTGCCAGCAGCTTAGATCTGGGGGACAGGGGGGCTAACTATGGCTACACCTTC
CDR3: CASSLDLGDRGANYGYTF

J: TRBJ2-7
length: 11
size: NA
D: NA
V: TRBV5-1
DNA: TGCGCCAGCAGGGAGGGTTACGAGCAGTACTTC
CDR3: CASREGYEQYF

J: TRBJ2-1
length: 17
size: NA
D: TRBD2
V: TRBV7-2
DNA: TGTGCCAGCAGCTCCGCGGGAGGTTTGAGCTCCTACAATGAGCAGTTCTTC
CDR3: CASSSAGGLSSYNEQFF

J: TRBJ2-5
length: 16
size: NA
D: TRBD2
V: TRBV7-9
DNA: TGTGCCAGCAGGCGCCTGCCGGGACTAGCGGTTGAGACCCAGTACTTC
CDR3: CASRRLPGLAVETQYF

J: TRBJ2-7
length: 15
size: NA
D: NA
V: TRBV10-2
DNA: TGCGCCAGCAGCCCCCACGCGGGGAGCTCCTACGAGCAGTACTTC
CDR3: CASSPHAGSSYEQYF

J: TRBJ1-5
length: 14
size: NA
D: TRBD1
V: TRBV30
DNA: TGTGCCTGGAGTGGGACCACAGGGGGTCAGCCCCAGCATTTT
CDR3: CAWSGTTGGQPQHF

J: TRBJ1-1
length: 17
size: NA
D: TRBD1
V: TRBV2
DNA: TGTGCCAGCAGTGAACCGAAATGGGGACAGGAAAACACTGAAGCTTTCTTT
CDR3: CASSEPKWGQENTEAFF

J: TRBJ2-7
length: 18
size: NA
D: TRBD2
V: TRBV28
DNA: TGTGCCAGCAGTTTATCGGCTAGCGGGAGTAAATCCCCCTACGAGCAGTACTTC
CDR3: CASSLSASGSKSPYEQYF

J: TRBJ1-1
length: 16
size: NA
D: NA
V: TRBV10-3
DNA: TGTGCCATCAGTGAGTCGGACTGGGAAGCTGAGACTGAAGCTTTCTTT
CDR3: CAISESDWEAETEAFF

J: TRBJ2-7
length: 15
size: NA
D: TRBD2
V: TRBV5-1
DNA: TGCGCCAGCAGCTTAAGAAGCGGGAGCCTATACGAGCAGTACTTC
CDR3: CASSLRSGSLYEQYF

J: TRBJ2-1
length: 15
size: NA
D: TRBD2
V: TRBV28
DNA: TGTGCCAGCAGTTCGACTAGCGGGAGCATTCGTGAGCAGTTCTTC
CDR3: CASSSTSGSIREQFF

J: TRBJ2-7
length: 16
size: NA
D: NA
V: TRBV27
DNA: TGTGCCAGCCGAACCTGGGAGGCGGGCCGCCCCTACGAGCAGTACTTC
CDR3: CASRTWEAGRPYEQYF

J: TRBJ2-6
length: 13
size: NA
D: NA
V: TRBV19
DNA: TGTGCCAGTGCAGGGTCTGGGGCCAACGTCCTGACTTTC
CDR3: CASAGSGANVLTF

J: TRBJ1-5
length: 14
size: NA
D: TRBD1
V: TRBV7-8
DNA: TGTGCCAGCAGCCAAGGGACAGGGGATCAGCCCCAGCATTTT
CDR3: CASSQGTGDQPQHF

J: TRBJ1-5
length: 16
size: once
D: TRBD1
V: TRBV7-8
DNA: TGTGCCAGCAGCTTAGAGGGGGCAGGGCGCAATCAGCCCCAGCATTTT
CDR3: CASSLEGAGRNQPQHF

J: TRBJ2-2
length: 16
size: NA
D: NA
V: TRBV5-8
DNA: TGTGCCAGCAGCGGGGTTGCGGGGAGTCCCACCGGGGAGCTGTTTTTT
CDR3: CASSGVAGSPTGELFF

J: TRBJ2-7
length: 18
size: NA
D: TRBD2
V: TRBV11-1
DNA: TGTGCCAGCAGCTTAGCCCCCGGGACTAGCGGGAGTTTCTACGAGCAGTACTTC
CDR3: CASSLAPGTSGSFYEQYF

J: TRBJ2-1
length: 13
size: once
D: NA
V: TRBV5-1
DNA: TGCGCCAGCAGCTCCCAGGGTGGGAATGAGCAGTTCTTC
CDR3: CASSSQGGNEQFF

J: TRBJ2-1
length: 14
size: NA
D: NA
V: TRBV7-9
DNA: TGTGCCAGCAGTCCCATGGCCTCCTACAATGAGCAGTTCTTC
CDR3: CASSPMASYNEQFF

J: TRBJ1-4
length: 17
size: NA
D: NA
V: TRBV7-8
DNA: TGTGCCAGCAGCTCGGAGATACAGGGTCACCCTAATGAAAAACTGTTTTTT
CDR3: CASSSEIQGHPNEKLFF

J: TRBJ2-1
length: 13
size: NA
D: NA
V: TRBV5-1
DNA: TGCGCCAGCAGCTTGCGCCAGTACAATGAGCAGTTCTTC
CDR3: CASSLRQYNEQFF

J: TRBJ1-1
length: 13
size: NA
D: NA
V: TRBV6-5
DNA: TGTGCCAGCAAGAGCGGTTTGAACACTGAAGCTTTCTTT
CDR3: CASKSGLNTEAFF